This TCR beta chain derives from a study of blood T cell repertoires in COVID-19. Germline-derived CDR1 and CDR2 are LGHNA and YNFKEQ. This CDR3 comprises 16 residues. Unmatched junction bases numbered 6, after V lost 0 bases and J lost 4 bases. Sequencing used immunoSEQ multiplex PCR; TCRdb keeps in-frame clones, though not all of them. The sample shows about 190,000 clones, more than 70% of them seen only once. The sequencing input was peripheral blood. The chain uses TRBV4-2 and TRBJ1-2, with 9 bases identical to TRBD1. This sequence originates from a human donor in a cohort sampled during active COVID-19. The CDR3 sequence: CASSQDRTGVFYGYTF. Here the CDR3 DNA reads TGTGCCAGCAGCCAAGATAGGACAGGGGTCTTCTATGGCTACACCTTC.